This T cell receptor beta chain was observed in a study of PD-L1 blockade in urothelial cancer. Study information: Of about 29 patients, fewer than 27 were males with bladder-origin urothelial cancer. Analyzed time points were 3 weeks (second dose) and 6 weeks after therapy began.

The germline CDR1 and CDR2 sequences are SGHNT and YYREEE (reference sequence). The length of the CDR3 is 16 residues. J lost 5 bases, V lost 0 bases, and 7 bases had no gene match. Assay used: immunoSEQ multiplex PCR; TCRdb lists only in-frame clones, some missing. In the table there are roughly 53,000 clones, 70% to 90% of which are singletons. Documented time point: pretreatment peripheral blood. Sequences were derived from PBMCs, sampled around atezolizumab (anti-PD-L1) treatment. The receptor was derived from a woman aged 60 to 75 with urothelial cancer. V is TRBV5-4 and J is TRBJ2-7; TRBD1 matches at 11 bases. The chain's CDR3 is CASSLGDRGNRDEQYF. Written as DNA, the CDR3 is TGTGCCAGCAGCTTGGGGGACAGGGGGAACCGTGACGAGCAGTACTTC.